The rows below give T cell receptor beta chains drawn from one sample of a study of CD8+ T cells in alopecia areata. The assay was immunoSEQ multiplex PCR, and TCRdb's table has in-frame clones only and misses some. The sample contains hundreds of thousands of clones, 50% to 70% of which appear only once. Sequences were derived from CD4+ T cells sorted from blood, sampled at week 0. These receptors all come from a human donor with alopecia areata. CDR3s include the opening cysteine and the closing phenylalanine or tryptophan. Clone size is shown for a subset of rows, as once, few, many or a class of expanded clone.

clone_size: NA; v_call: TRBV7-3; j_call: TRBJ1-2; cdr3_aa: CASSLGDRGNYGYTF
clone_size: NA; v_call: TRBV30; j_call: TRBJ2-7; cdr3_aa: CAWSAKLGGAHEQYF
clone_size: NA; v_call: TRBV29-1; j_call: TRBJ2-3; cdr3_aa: CSVGNWTVSGGDTQYF
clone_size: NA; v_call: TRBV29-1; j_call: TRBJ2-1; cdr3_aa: CSVEELWSRNEQFF
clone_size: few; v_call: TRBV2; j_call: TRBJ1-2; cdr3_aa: CASSGDPPQTYGYTF
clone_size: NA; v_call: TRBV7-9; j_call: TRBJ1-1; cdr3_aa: CASSFASNTEAFF
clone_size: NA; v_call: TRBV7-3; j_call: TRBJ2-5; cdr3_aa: CASSLLAGFQETQYF
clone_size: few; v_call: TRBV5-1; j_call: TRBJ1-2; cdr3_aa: CASSSNRNGYTF
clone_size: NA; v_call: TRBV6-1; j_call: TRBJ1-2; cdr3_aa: CASSVRTIYGYTF
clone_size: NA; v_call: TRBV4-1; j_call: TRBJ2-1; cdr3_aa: CASSQALTGGYNEQFF
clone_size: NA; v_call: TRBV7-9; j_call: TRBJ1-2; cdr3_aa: CASSLQGGHGYTF
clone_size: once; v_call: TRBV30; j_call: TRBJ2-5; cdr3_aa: CAWNRGRERETQYF
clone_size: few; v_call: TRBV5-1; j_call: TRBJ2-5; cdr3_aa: CASSRGTSGQETQYF
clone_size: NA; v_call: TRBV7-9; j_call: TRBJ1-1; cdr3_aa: CASSQGAGRTTEAFF
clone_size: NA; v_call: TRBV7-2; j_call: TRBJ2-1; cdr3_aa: CASSLDMGQGEKFF
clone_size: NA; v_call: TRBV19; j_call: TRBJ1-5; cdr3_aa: CASSNRQGAQPQHF
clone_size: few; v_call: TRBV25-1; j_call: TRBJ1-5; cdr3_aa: CASRYSGFQPQHF
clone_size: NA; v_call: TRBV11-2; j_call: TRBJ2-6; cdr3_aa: CASRGLYSGANVLTF
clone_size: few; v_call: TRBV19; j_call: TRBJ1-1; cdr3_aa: CASWTAFTEAFF
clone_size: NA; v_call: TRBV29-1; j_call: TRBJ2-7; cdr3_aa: CSVEGASYEQYF
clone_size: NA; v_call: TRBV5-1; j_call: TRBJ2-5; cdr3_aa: CASSPGTGRETQYF
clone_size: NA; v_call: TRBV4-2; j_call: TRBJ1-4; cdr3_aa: CAYRGTNEKLFF
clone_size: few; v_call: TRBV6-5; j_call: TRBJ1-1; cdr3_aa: CASSYGGQEAFF
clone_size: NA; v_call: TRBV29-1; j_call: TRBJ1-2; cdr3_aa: CSVGQKLSYGYTF
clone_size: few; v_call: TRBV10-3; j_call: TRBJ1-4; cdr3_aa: CAINERPNEKLFF
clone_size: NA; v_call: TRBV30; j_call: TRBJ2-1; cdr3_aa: CAWSAGLAGAIEQFF
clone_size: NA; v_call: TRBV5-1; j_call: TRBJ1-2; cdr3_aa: CASSLLQGDGYGYTF
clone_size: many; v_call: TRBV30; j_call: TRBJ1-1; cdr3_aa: CAADRPLTEAFF
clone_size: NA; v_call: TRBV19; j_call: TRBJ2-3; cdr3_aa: CASRQGTSTDTQYF
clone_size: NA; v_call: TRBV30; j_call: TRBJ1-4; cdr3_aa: CAWSREGGRNEKLFF
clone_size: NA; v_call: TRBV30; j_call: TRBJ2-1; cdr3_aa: CAWSGLAYDGQFF
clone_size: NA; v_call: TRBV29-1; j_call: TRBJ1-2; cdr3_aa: CSVGERTADYGYTF
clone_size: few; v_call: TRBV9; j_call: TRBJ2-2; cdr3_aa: CASSASGGVEAGELFF
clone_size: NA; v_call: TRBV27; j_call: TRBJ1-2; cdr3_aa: CASSPTRGHSYTF
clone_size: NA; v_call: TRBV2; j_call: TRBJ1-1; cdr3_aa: CASTRRAFF
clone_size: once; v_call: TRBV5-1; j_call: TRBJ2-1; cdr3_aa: CASSSASVQNEQFF
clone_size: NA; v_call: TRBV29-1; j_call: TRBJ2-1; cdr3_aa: CSVGTGVNEQFF
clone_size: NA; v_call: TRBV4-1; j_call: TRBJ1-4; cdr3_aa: CASSSGHLFITNEKLFF
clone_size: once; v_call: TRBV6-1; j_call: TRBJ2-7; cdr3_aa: CASTERDGPYEQYF
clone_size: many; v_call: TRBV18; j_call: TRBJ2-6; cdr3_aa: CASSPPTLSSRSGANVLTF
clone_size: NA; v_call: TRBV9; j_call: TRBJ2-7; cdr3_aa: CASSVSGQGMDEQYF